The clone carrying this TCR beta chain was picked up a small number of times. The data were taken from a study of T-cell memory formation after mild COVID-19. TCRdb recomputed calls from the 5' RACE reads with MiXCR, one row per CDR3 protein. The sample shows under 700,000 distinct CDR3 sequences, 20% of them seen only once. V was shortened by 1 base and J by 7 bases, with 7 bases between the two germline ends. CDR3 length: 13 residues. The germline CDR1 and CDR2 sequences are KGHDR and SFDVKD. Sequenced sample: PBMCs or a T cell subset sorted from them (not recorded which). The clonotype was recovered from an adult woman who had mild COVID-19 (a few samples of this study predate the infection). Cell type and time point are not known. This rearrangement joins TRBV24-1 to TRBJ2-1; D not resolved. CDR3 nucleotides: TGTGCCACCAGTGATTTAGTGTGGAATGAGCAGTTCTTC. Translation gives CATSDLVWNEQFF.